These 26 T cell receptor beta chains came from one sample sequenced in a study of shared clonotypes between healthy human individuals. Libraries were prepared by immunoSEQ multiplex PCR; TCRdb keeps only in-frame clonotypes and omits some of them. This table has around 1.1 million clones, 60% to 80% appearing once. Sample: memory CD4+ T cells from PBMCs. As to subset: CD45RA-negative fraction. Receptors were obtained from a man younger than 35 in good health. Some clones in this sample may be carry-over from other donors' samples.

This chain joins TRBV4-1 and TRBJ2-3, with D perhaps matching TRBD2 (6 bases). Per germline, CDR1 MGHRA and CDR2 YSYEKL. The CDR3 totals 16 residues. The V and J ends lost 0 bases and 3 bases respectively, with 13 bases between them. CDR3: CASSQERQGGTDTQYF. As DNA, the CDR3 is TGCGCCAGCAGCCAAGAACGGCAGGGAGGAACAGATACGCAGTATTTT.

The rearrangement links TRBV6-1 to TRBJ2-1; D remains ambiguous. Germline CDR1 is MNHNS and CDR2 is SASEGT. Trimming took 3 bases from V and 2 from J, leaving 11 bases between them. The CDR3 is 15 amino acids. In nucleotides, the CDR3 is TGTGCCAGCAGTGAGCAGGTTCTGGCCTACAATGAGCAGTTCTTC. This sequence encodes CASSEQVLAYNEQFF.

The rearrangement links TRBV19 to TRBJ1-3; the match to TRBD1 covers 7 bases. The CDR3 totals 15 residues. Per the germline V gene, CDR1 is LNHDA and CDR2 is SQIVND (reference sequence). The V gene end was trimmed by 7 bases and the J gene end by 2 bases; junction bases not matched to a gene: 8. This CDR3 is CASTQQGKPGNTIYF. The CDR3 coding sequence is TGTGCCAGTACGCAACAGGGGAAACCTGGAAACACCATATATTTT.

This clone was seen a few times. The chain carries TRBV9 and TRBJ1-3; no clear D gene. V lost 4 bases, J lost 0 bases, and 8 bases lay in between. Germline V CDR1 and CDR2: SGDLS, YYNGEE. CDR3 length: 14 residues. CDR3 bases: TGTGCCAGCAGCCCAACAGACTCTGGAAACACCATATATTTT. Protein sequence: CASSPTDSGNTIYF.

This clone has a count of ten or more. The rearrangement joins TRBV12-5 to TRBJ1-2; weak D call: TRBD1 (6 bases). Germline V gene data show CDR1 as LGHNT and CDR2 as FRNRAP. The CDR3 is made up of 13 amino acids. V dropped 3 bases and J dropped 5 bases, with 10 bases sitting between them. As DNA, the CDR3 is TGTGCTAGTGGTTTAACAGGGCGGTATGGCTACACCTTC. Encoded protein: CASGLTGRYGYTF.

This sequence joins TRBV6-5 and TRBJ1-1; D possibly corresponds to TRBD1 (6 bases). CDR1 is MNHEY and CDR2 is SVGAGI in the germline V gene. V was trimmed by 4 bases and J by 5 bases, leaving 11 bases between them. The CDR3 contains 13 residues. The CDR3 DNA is TGTGCCAGCAGTTCAGGGGTAGGGACTGAAGCTTTCTTT. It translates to CASSSGVGTEAFF.

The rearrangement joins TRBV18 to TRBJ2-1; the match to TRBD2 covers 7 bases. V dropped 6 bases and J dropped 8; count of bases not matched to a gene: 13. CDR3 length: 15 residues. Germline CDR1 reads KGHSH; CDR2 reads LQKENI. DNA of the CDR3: TGTGCCAGCTCTCCAAGCGGGGCTCGAATCTATGAGCAGTTCTTC. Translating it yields CASSPSGARIYEQFF. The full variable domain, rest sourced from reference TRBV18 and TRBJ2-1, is NAGVMQNPRHLVRRRGQEARLRCSPMKGHSHVYWYRQLPEEGLKFMVYLQKENIIDESGMPKERFSAEFPKEGPSILRIQQVVRGDSAAYFCASSPSGARIYEQFFGPGTRLTVL.

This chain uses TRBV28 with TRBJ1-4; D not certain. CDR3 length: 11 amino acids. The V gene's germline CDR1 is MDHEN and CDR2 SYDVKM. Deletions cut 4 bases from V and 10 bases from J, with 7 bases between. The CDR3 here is CASSSPGKLFF. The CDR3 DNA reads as TGTGCCAGCAGTTCTCCCGGAAAACTGTTTTTT.

In DNA form, the CDR3 reads TGTGCCAGCAGTGAATCAGGGGTTGAGACCCAGTACTTC. Residues: CASSESGVETQYF. This chain uses TRBV25-1 with TRBJ2-5, with D perhaps TRBD1 (6 bases). The V end lost 1 base, the J end lost 5 bases, and 8 bases lay between the germline ends. This CDR3 is built from 13 residues. Germline V CDR1 and CDR2: MGHDK, SYGVNS.

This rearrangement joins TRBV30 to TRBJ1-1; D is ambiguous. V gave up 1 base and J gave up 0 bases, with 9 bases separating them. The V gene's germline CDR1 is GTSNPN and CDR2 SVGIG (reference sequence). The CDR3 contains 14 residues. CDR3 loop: CAWSAESMNTEAFF. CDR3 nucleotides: TGTGCCTGGAGTGCTGAATCTATGAACACTGAAGCTTTCTTT.

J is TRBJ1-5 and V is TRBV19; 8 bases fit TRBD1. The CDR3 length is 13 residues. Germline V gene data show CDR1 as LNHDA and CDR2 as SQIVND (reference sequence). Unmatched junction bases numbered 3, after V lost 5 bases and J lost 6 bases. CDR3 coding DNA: TGTGCCAGTAGTGACAGGGGTAGTCAGCCCCAGCATTTT. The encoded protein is CASSDRGSQPQHF.

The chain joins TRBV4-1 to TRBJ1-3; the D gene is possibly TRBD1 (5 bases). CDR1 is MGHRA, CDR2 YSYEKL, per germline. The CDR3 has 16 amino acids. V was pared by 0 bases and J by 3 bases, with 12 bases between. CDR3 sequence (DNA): TGCGCCAGCAGCCAAGAAGGGACCCGAGGTGGAAACACCATATATTTT. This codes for CASSQEGTRGGNTIYF.

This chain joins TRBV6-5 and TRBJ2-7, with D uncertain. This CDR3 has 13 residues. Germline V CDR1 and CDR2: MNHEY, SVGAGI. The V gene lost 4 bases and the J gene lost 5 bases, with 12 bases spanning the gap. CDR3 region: CASSFDSVHEQYF. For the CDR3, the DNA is TGTGCCAGCAGTTTCGACTCGGTCCACGAGCAGTACTTC.

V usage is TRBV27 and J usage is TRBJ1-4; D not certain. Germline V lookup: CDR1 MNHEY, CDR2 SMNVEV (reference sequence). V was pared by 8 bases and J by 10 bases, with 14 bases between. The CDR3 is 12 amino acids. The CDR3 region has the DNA TGTGCCAGCGGACCGGGTCTTGGAAAACTGTTTTTT. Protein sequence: CASGPGLGKLFF.

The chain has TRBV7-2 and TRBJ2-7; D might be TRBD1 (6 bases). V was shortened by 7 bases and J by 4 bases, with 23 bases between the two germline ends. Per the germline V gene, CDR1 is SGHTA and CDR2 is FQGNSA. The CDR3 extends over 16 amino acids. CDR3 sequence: CASTVRQGNGPYEQYF. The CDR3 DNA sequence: TGTGCCAGCACCGTCCGGCAGGGGAACGGGCCTTACGAGCAGTACTTC.

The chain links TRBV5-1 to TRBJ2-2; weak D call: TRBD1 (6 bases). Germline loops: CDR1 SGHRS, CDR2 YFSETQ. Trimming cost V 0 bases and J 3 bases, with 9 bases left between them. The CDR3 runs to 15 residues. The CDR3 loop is CASSLDRADTGELFF. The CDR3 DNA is TGCGCCAGCAGCTTGGACAGGGCGGACACCGGGGAGCTGTTTTTT.

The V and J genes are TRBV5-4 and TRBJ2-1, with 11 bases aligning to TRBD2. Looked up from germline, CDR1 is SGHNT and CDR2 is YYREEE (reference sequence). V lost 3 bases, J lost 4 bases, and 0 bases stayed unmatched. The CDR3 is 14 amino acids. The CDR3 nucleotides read TGTGCCAGCAGCTCTAGCGGGGGGTACAATGAGCAGTTCTTC. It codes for CASSSSGGYNEQFF.

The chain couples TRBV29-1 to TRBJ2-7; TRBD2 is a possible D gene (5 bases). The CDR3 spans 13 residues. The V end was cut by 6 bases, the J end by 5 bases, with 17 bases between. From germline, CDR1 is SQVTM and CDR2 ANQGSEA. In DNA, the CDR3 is TGCAGCGTCGGGCGCACGCCGGAGGACGAGCAGTACTTC. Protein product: CSVGRTPEDEQYF.

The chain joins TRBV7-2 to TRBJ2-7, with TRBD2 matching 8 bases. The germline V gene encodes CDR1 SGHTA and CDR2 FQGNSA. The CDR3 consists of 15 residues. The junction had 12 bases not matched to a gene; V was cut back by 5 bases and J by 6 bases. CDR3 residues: CASSRSGTRVFEQYF. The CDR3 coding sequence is TGTGCCAGCAGCCGGTCGGGGACTAGGGTCTTCGAGCAGTACTTC.

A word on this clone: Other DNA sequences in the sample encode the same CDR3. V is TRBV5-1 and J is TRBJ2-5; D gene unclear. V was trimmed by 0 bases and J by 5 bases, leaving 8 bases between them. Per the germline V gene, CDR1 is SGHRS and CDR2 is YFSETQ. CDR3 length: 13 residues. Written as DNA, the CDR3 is TGCGCCAGCAGCTTGGGGCGGTCGGAGACCCAGTACTTC. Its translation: CASSLGRSETQYF.

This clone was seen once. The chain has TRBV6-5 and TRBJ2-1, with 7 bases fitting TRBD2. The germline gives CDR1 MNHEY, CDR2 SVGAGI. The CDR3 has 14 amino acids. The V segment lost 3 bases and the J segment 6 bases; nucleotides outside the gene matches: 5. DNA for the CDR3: TGTGCCAGCAGTTATAAGGGAGGGTTCAATGAGCAGTTCTTC. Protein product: CASSYKGGFNEQFF.

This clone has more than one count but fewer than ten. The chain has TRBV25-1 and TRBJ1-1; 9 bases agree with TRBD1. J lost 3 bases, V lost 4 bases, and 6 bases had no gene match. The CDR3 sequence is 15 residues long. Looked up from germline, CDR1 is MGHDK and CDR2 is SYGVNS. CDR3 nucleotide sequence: TGTGCCAGCAGTGCCGGACAGGGGTCGGACACTGAAGCTTTCTTT. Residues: CASSAGQGSDTEAFF.

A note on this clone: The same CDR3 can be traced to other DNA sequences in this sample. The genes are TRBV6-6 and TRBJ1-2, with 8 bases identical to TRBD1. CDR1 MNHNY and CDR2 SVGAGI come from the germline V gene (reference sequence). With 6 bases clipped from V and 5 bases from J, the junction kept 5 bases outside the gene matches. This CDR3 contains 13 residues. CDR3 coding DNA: TGTGCCAGCAGCCCGGACAGGGTATATGGCTACACCTTC. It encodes CASSPDRVYGYTF.

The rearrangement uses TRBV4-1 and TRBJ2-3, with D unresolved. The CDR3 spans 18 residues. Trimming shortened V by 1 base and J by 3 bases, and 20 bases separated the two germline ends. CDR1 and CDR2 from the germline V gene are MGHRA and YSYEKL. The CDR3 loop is CASSQVAPGLVPTDTQYF. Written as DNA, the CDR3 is TGCGCCAGCAGCCAAGTAGCCCCAGGCCTTGTCCCAACAGATACGCAGTATTTT.

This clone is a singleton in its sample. The CDR3 here is CASSHGRRESGEKLFF. The CDR3 coding sequence is TGTGCCAGCAGCCATGGGAGGAGGGAGTCGGGTGAAAAACTGTTTTTT. The chain has TRBV4-2 and TRBJ1-4, with no clear D. The CDR3 has 16 residues. The germline CDR1 and CDR2 sequences are LGHNA and YNFKEQ. V lost 3 bases, J lost 7 bases, and 18 bases lay in between.

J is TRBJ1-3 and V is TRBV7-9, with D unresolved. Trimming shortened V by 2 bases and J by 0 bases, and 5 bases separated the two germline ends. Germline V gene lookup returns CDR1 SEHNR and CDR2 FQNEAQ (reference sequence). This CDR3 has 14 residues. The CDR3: CASSLRDSGNTIYF. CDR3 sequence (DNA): TGTGCCAGCAGCTTACGGGACTCTGGAAACACCATATATTTT.